Listed here are 17 T cell receptor beta chains from one sample, sequenced in a study of blood T cell repertoires in COVID-19. Some clones are missing from TCRdb's copy, which holds only in-frame ones; the method was immunoSEQ multiplex PCR. The sample carries fewer than 200,000 clones, about 88% recorded once. Sequenced material: peripheral blood. These receptors originate from a man aged 18 to 29 who had recovered from COVID-19.

The chain has TRBV4-2 and TRBJ2-5; 11 nucleotides align to TRBD2. The germline V gene has CDR1 LGHNA and CDR2 YNFKEQ. This CDR3 is 13 amino acids long. The V and J ends lost 11 bases and 3 bases, in that order; junction bases with no gene match: 5. DNA for the CDR3: TGTGCCTCCGGGACTAGCGGAGAAGAGACCCAGTACTTC. Residues: CASGTSGEETQYF.

V usage is TRBV2 and J usage is TRBJ1-1; D may be TRBD1 (5 bases). Germline V gene data show CDR1 as SNHLY and CDR2 as FYNNEI. The CDR3 length is 14 residues. With 4 bases removed from V and 1 base from J, the gap between germline ends came to 10 bases. The CDR3 nucleotides are TGTGCCAGCAGTGTCACCGGACAGAACACTGAAGCTTTCTTT. Protein sequence: CASSVTGQNTEAFF.

This clone was picked up one time. The gene calls are TRBV12-3 or TRBV12-4 and TRBJ2-7, with a weak D call TRBD1 (6 bases). This CDR3 comprises 13 residues. V was clipped by 6 bases and J by 5 bases, with 14 bases between them. This CDR3 is CASSNSPGDEQYF. In nucleotides, the CDR3 is TGTGCCAGCAGCAACTCCCCAGGGGACGAGCAGTACTTC.

This chain joins TRBV5-4 and TRBJ2-3; 7 positions match TRBD1. Germline lookup yields CDR1 SGHNT and CDR2 YYREEE (reference sequence). The length of the CDR3 is 17 residues. Trimming took 3 bases from V and 11 from J; bases not matched to a gene: 21. The CDR3 DNA sequence: TGTGCCAGCAGCTCGTCCTCCGGGACAGACTTTTACGCGGGGCAGTATTTT. This sequence encodes CASSSSSGTDFYAGQYF. The full variable domain, in which reference TRBV5-4 and TRBJ2-3 provide the parts outside the CDR3, is ETGVTQSPTHLIKTRGQQVTLRCSSQSGHNTVSWYQQALGQGPQFIFQYYREEENGRGNFPPRFSGLQFPNYSSELNVNALELDDSALYLCASSSSSGTDFYAGQYFGPGTRLTVL.

This chain connects TRBV28 to TRBJ1-6; no clear D gene. Trimming pared 3 bases from V and 0 bases from J, leaving 15 bases between. Germline CDR1 MDHEN, CDR2 SYDVKM. The CDR3 has 18 amino acids. The CDR3 spells CASSLRRLASSYNSPLHF. The CDR3 nucleotides read TGTGCCAGCAGTTTGCGCCGACTGGCGAGCTCCTATAATTCACCCCTCCACTTT.

The gene calls are TRBV7-2 and TRBJ2-3, with 8 nucleotides matching TRBD2. Germline-derived CDR1 and CDR2 are SGHTA and FQGNSA. V trimming: 1 base; J trimming: 7 bases; junction bases outside the gene matches: 4. There are 14 residues in the CDR3. The CDR3 DNA reads TGTGCCAGCAGCTTAGATTGGACTAGCCATACGCAGTATTTT. Its translation is CASSLDWTSHTQYF.

The chain employs TRBV28 and TRBJ1-1, with TRBD1 matching over 8 bases. With 10 bases clipped from V and 4 bases from J, the junction kept 11 bases outside the gene matches. Germline values: CDR1 MDHEN, CDR2 SYDVKM. This CDR3 region has 14 residues. CDR3 sequence: CATALPTGATEAFF. In DNA, the CDR3 is TGTGCCACCGCCCTCCCGACAGGGGCCACTGAAGCTTTCTTT.

The chain employs TRBV4-1 and TRBJ2-7; TRBD2 aligns across 9 bases. The V gene's germline CDR1 is MGHRA and CDR2 YSYEKL. The CDR3 loop spans 15 amino acids. The trim removed 1 base at V and 7 bases at J, leaving 8 bases unmatched. The CDR3 region has the DNA TGCGCCAGCAGCCAAGCGGGCACTAGCGGGCGGGAGCAGTACTTC. It codes for CASSQAGTSGREQYF.

This rearrangement joins TRBV6-2 or TRBV6-3 to TRBJ2-2, with a weak D call TRBD1 (6 bases). Trimming left V 5 bases short and J 4 bases short, with 14 bases between. This CDR3 contains 15 residues. Per germline, CDR1 MNHEY and CDR2 SVGEGT. The CDR3: CASSDTGTTTGELFF. The CDR3 nucleotides are TGTGCCAGCAGTGACACCGGGACAACCACCGGGGAGCTGTTTTTT.

The chain links TRBV19 to TRBJ2-1; 9 bases match TRBD1. The V and J ends lost 6 bases and 5 bases, in that order; junction bases with no gene match: 8. The CDR3 has 15 amino acids. From germline, CDR1 is LNHDA and CDR2 SQIVND (reference sequence). CDR3 in DNA: TGTGCCAGTAGCCCCGGGACAGGGAGTAACAATGAGCAGTTCTTC. Translated: CASSPGTGSNNEQFF. The variable domain in full, completed from reference TRBV19 and TRBJ2-1, reads DGGITQSPKYLFRKEGQNVTLSCEQNLNHDAMYWYRQDPGQGLRLIYYSQIVNDFQKGDIAEGYSVSREKKESFPLTVTSAQKNPTAFYLCASSPGTGSNNEQFFGPGTRLTVL.

V gene TRBV7-3 combines with J gene TRBJ2-1, with 16 nucleotides matching TRBD2. Germline V CDR1 and CDR2: SGHTA, FQGTGA. V dropped 5 bases and J dropped 7; count of bases not matched to a gene: 5. This CDR3 contains 16 residues. The CDR3 protein is CASSRGTSGRGNEQFF. CDR3 bases: TGTGCCAGCAGCCGGGGGACTAGCGGGAGGGGTAATGAGCAGTTCTTC.

This rearrangement joins TRBV19 to TRBJ1-6; D remains ambiguous. V lost 7 bases and J lost 7, with 14 bases in between. CDR3 length: 14 residues. CDR1 is LNHDA and CDR2 is SQIVND in the germline V gene (reference sequence). The CDR3 loop reads CASTPDTTNSPLHF. The CDR3 DNA is TGTGCCAGTACCCCAGACACCACCAATTCACCCCTCCACTTT.

This clone was recorded only once. The gene calls are TRBV3-1 (or the pseudogene TRBV3-2) and TRBJ1-4; no clear D. The CDR3 length is 14 residues. V was shortened by 1 base and J by 7 bases, with 10 bases between the two germline ends. Germline values: CDR1 LGHDT, CDR2 YNNKEL (reference sequence). The DNA of the CDR3 is TGTGCCAGCAGCCAAGCCGGGGTTGGTGAAAAACTGTTTTTT. It is translated as CASSQAGVGEKLFF.

This sequence joins TRBV6-1 and TRBJ1-6; D is unresolved. Per germline, CDR1 MNHNS and CDR2 SASEGT. This CDR3 has 11 amino acids. The V and J ends lost 3 bases and 14 bases respectively, with 8 bases between them. CDR3 protein: CASSEFDTLHF. The DNA of the CDR3 is TGTGCCAGCAGTGAGTTCGACACCCTCCACTTT.

This clone was picked up a small number of times. The chain joins TRBV6-4 to TRBJ1-5, with no clear D. The germline CDR1 and CDR2 sequences are MRHNA and SNTAGT. CDR3 size: 14 residues. Deletions cut 4 bases from V and 10 bases from J, with 17 bases between. The CDR3: CASSAAEGNYPQHF. The CDR3 DNA sequence: TGTGCCAGCAGTGCGGCAGAGGGTAATTATCCCCAGCATTTT.

This sequence joins TRBV11-2 and TRBJ2-7; D might be TRBD1 (6 bases). The CDR3 totals 14 residues. The ends were cut back, 0 bases at V and 3 bases at J, with 9 bases in the middle. Looked up from germline, CDR1 is SGHAT and CDR2 is FQNNGV. The CDR3 here is CASSLERGGYEQYF. The CDR3 bases are TGTGCCAGCAGCTTAGAACGAGGGGGCTACGAGCAGTACTTC.

CDR3 nucleotides: TGCGCCAGCAGCCCCACGGCGGGGGCCCACTCCTACGAGCAGTACTTC. Its protein is CASSPTAGAHSYEQYF. The gene calls are TRBV5-1 and TRBJ2-7; D perhaps matches TRBD2 (7 bases). V was shortened by 4 bases and J by 0 bases, with 17 bases between the two germline ends. The CDR3 covers 16 residues. Germline V gene lookup returns CDR1 SGHRS and CDR2 YFSETQ.